This entry lists 18 T cell receptor beta chains sequenced from one sample in a study of beta chain features in type 1 diabetes. Investigators reverse transcribed all isolated RNA, so they sequenced expressed TCRB transcripts. Measured with immunoSEQ multiplex PCR; TCRdb has only the in-frame clones, and not every one. Found here are 250,000 to 300,000 clones, 8% of them singletons; the top ten hold approximately 0.93%. Sequences were obtained from central memory CD4+ T cells from blood. The receptors come from a woman aged 18-29 years in good health.

This clone was counted between two and nine times. The rearrangement uses TRBV27 and TRBJ1-5, with 9 bases lining up with TRBD1. V trimming: 5 bases; J trimming: 2 bases; junction bases outside the gene matches: 10. The germline V gene encodes CDR1 MNHEY and CDR2 SMNVEV (reference sequence). CDR3 length: 17 residues. CDR3 in DNA: TGTGCCAGCAGTCCGCCTGCCCGACAGGGGGGCAATCAGCCCCAGCATTTT. It codes for CASSPPARQGGNQPQHF.

This clone was counted many times. In DNA, the CDR3 is TGTGCCACCAGCAGAGATGGGGACAGCAATCAGCCCCAGCATTTT. Translating gives CATSRDGDSNQPQHF. The gene calls are TRBV15 and TRBJ1-5; D may be TRBD1 (5 bases). The CDR3 is 15 amino acids. CDR1 LNHNV and CDR2 YYDKDF come from the germline V gene (reference sequence). The V end lost 0 bases, the J end lost 1 base, and 7 bases lay between the germline ends.

This clone was picked up many times. This sequence joins TRBV7-2 and TRBJ2-6; D ambiguous. This CDR3 has 15 amino acids. CDR1 and CDR2 (germline): SGHTA, FQGNSA. V dropped 6 bases and J dropped 0 bases, with 9 bases sitting between them. CDR3 sequence reads: CASSLQSSGANVLTF. The CDR3 nucleotides read TGTGCCAGCAGTCTACAGAGCTCTGGGGCCAACGTCCTGACTTTC.

Only a few counts were recorded for this clone. The chain employs TRBV18 and TRBJ2-7; a weak D match, TRBD1 (5 bases). V was cut by 2 bases and J by 3 bases, with 14 bases left in between. This CDR3 contains 15 residues. The V gene's germline CDR1 is KGHSH and CDR2 LQKENI. CDR3 in DNA: TGTGCCAGCTCACCAATCCAAGACAGCTACTACGAGCAGTACTTC. Translating gives CASSPIQDSYYEQYF.

This clone turned up a few times. The chain is built from TRBV7-6 and TRBJ1-3, with unresolved D. This CDR3 comprises 15 residues. V gave up 5 bases and J gave up 0 bases, with 11 bases separating them. Germline loops: CDR1 SGHVS, CDR2 FNYEAQ. The CDR3 nucleotides read TGTGCCAGCAGCCAAGGGCGGTTCTCTGGAAACACCATATATTTT. It encodes CASSQGRFSGNTIYF.

Many counts were recorded for this clone. V is TRBV2 and J is TRBJ1-5; D ambiguous. V shed 3 bases and J shed 9 bases, with 6 bases lying between them. This CDR3 has 11 amino acids. CDR1 and CDR2 (germline): SNHLY, FYNNEI. The CDR3 protein is CASSDLGPQHF. In DNA form, the CDR3 reads TGTGCCAGCAGTGACCTGGGGCCCCAGCATTTT.

This clone has ten or more counts. The V gene is TRBV11-2, the J gene TRBJ2-5; 7 bases fit TRBD2. Per the germline V gene, CDR1 is SGHAT and CDR2 is FQNNGV. This CDR3 is built from 14 residues. V gave up 8 bases and J gave up 1 base; unmatched junction bases: 7. In DNA form, the CDR3 reads TGTGCCAGCGGGAGCGGGGCCTTCCAAGAGACCCAGTACTTC. This translates into CASGSGAFQETQYF. Looking up the rest from reference TRBV11-2 and TRBJ2-5 gives the full variable domain: EAGVAQSPRYKIIEKRQSVAFWCNPISGHATLYWYQQILGQGPKLLIQFQNNGVVDDSQLPKDRFSAERLKGVDSTLKIQPAKLEDSAVYLCASGSGAFQETQYFGPGTRLLVL.

V and J are TRBV19 and TRBJ1-1; D gene unclear. The CDR3 has 14 amino acids. Trimming removed 9 bases at V and 3 bases at J, with 17 bases between. Germline lookup yields CDR1 LNHDA and CDR2 SQIVND (reference sequence). The CDR3 coding sequence is TGTGCCAGCAGACGGGCGGTTACGGACACTGAAGCTTTCTTT. Translated: CASRRAVTDTEAFF.

In this sample, this clone turned up a few times. V and J are TRBV19 and TRBJ1-2; D is undetermined. Germline loops: CDR1 LNHDA, CDR2 SQIVND (reference sequence). Trimming left V 6 bases short and J 2 bases short, with 16 bases between. This CDR3 region has 15 residues. The CDR3 is CASRTTGRTNYGYTF. DNA for the CDR3: TGTGCCAGTAGAACTACGGGCCGAACCAACTATGGCTACACCTTC. Full variable domain (missing parts from reference TRBV19 and TRBJ1-2): DGGITQSPKYLFRKEGQNVTLSCEQNLNHDAMYWYRQDPGQGLRLIYYSQIVNDFQKGDIAEGYSVSREKKESFPLTVTSAQKNPTAFYLCASRTTGRTNYGYTFGSGTRLTVV.

This clone was found a few times. An end of the junction does not agree with germline; a read error may underlie this. The rearrangement uses TRBV4-2 and TRBJ1-1; a weak D match, TRBD1 (5 bases). The V gene's germline CDR1 is LGHNA and CDR2 YNFKEQ. The CDR3 is made up of 16 amino acids. This CDR3 is CASSPPPLATATQAFF. CDR3 DNA sequence: TGTGCCAGCAGCCCCCCGCCATTGGCGACAGCCACTCAAGCTTTCTTT.

This clone has a handful of counts. The V and J genes are TRBV10-3 and TRBJ2-5, with 9 bases lining up with TRBD2. The CDR3 length is 15 residues. Germline assignment: CDR1 ENHRY and CDR2 SYGVKD. The junction had 4 bases not matched to a gene; V was cut back by 3 bases and J by 2 bases. The CDR3 spells CAISDSGGQQETQYF. CDR3 DNA sequence: TGTGCCATCAGTGATAGCGGGGGTCAACAAGAGACCCAGTACTTC.

This clone was picked up a small number of times. V and J are TRBV7-2 and TRBJ2-3; D call uncertain. The germline V and J ends were trimmed by 6 bases and 6 bases, with 22 bases remaining between them. The CDR3 sequence is 16 residues long. Looked up from germline, CDR1 is SGHTA and CDR2 is FQGNSA. The CDR3 protein is CASRSYVLLKGDTQYF. Written as DNA, the CDR3 is TGTGCCAGCAGGTCGTACGTTCTCCTGAAAGGCGATACGCAGTATTTT.

This chain links TRBV18 with TRBJ2-1, with 13 bases matching TRBD2. Trimming took 8 bases from V and 11 from J; bases not matched to a gene: 12. The CDR3 totals 15 residues. Germline CDR1 is KGHSH and CDR2 is LQKENI. The CDR3 DNA is TGTGCCAGCCGGATCGGGACTAGCGGGACCTTAAAGCAGTTCTTC. The encoded protein is CASRIGTSGTLKQFF.

In its sample, this clone was seen many times. The rearrangement joins TRBV10-3 to TRBJ1-2; D might be TRBD1 (6 bases). V lost 6 bases to trimming and J lost 4 bases, with 15 bases between them. The CDR3 consists of 14 residues. The germline gives CDR1 ENHRY, CDR2 SYGVKD. The CDR3 DNA follows: TGTGCCATCAGACAGGGTGAAATGGGCTATGGCTACACCTTC. This sequence encodes CAIRQGEMGYGYTF.

The CDR3 bases are TGCGCCAGCAGCCTGGACAGCTCTAACTATGGCTACACCTTC. Its translation is CASSLDSSNYGYTF. The rearrangement joins TRBV5-1 to TRBJ1-2; tentative D call: TRBD1 (6 bases). The CDR3 loop spans 14 amino acids. Trimming removed 4 bases at V and 0 bases at J, with 10 bases between. Germline V gene lookup returns CDR1 SGHRS and CDR2 YFSETQ.

At least ten counts were recorded for this clone. The chain is built from TRBV4-3 and TRBJ2-3, with D perhaps TRBD2 (6 bases). V was cut by 9 bases and J by 6 bases, with 13 bases left in between. This CDR3 has 12 residues. Germline V gives CDR1 LGHNA, CDR2 YSLEER. CDR3 loop: CARADYRDTQYF. CDR3 DNA: TGCGCCAGAGCGGACTACAGGGATACGCAGTATTTT.

The genes are TRBV7-9 and TRBJ2-5, with D possibly called TRBD1 or TRBD2 (5 bases each). Germline V gene sequence: CDR1 SEHNR, CDR2 FQNEAQ (reference sequence). The V end was cut by 8 bases, the J end by 3 bases, with 22 bases between. This CDR3 has 16 amino acids. CDR3 region: CASGTWARLGEETQYF. In DNA form, the CDR3 reads TGTGCCAGCGGTACCTGGGCCAGGTTGGGGGAAGAGACCCAGTACTTC.

This clone occurred a few times. The V gene is TRBV14, the J gene TRBJ2-5; perhaps TRBD2 as D (6 bases). The J call could be wrong; TRBJ2-7 is a better fit for the DNA end. The CDR3 runs 13 residues. From germline, CDR1 is SGHDN and CDR2 FVKESK. CDR3 in amino acids: CASNRDWAYEQYF. The CDR3 DNA is TGTGCCAGCAACCGGGACTGGGCCTACGAGCAGTACTTC.